What follows are 16 T cell receptor beta chains derived from one specimen sequenced in a study of technical replicates of blood from a handful of donors. Data came from immunoSEQ multiplex PCR; TCRdb stores just in-frame clones and leaves some out. Among under 85,000 clones listed, about 96% were seen once. Sample: T cells isolated from PBMCs. The receptors stem from a human donor in good health.

This clone occurred once. The J gene is TRBJ2-3, the V gene TRBV5-6; 7 positions match TRBD2. V lost 4 bases, J lost 3 bases, and 8 bases stayed unmatched. Germline CDR1 is SGHDT and CDR2 is YYEEEE. This CDR3 spans 15 amino acids. Written as DNA, the CDR3 is TGTGCCAGCAGCATCTCAAGCGGGGTTACAGATACGCAGTATTTT. It translates to CASSISSGVTDTQYF.

The genes are TRBV28 and TRBJ1-1, with unresolved D. Germline assignment: CDR1 MDHEN and CDR2 SYDVKM. The CDR3 length is 15 residues. V gave up 5 bases and J gave up 7 bases, with 20 bases separating them. CDR3 protein: CASSTQRGGLSEAFF. As DNA, the CDR3 is TGTGCCAGCAGTACGCAGCGGGGAGGCCTGAGTGAAGCTTTCTTT.

The V call is TRBV10-3, the J call TRBJ2-7, with 8 bases lining up with TRBD1. There are 16 residues in the CDR3. J gave up 2 bases and V 1 base, and 7 bases lay outside the gene matches. From germline, CDR1 is ENHRY and CDR2 SYGVKD. CDR3 protein: CAISELHRDRPYEQYF. The CDR3 DNA is TGTGCCATCAGTGAGTTACACCGGGACAGGCCCTACGAGCAGTACTTC.

This clone came up once. The chain combines TRBV6-5 with TRBJ1-1; D unclear. The CDR3 consists of 13 residues. Germline values: CDR1 MNHEY, CDR2 SVGAGI. V dropped 5 bases and J dropped 0 bases, with 7 bases sitting between them. CDR3: CASSPGLNTEAFF. The CDR3 nucleotides are TGTGCCAGCAGTCCGGGGTTGAACACTGAAGCTTTCTTT.

V is TRBV27 and J is TRBJ2-5, with 7 bases fitting TRBD1. CDR3 length: 16 amino acids. The germline V gene has CDR1 MNHEY and CDR2 SMNVEV (reference sequence). Losses at the gene ends were 3 bases for V and 0 bases for J; bases not matched to a gene: 7. CDR3 bases: TGTGCCAGCAGTTTCTCAACAGGGGCCTACCAAGAGACCCAGTACTTC. This gives the protein CASSFSTGAYQETQYF.

The V gene is TRBV4-3, the J gene TRBJ2-3; D is perhaps TRBD2 (5 bases). This CDR3 has 16 residues. V lost 0 bases and J lost 1, with 11 bases in between. Looked up from germline, CDR1 is LGHNA and CDR2 is YSLEER. The CDR3 coding sequence is TGCGCCAGCAGCCAAGAAACTAGAGTTGGCACAGATACGCAGTATTTT. Translation gives CASSQETRVGTDTQYF.

This sequence joins TRBV6-6 and TRBJ1-1, with 8 bases that match TRBD1. The trim removed 8 bases at V and 1 base at J, leaving 9 bases unmatched. The germline gives CDR1 MNHNY, CDR2 SVGAGI (reference sequence). This CDR3 spans 15 amino acids. The CDR3 spells CASDFGQGRNTEAFF. In DNA form, the CDR3 reads TGTGCCAGCGATTTTGGACAGGGTCGGAACACTGAAGCTTTCTTT.

The chain links TRBV28 to TRBJ2-4; 10 bases line up with TRBD1. The V segment lost 8 bases and the J segment 2 bases; nucleotides outside the gene matches: 9. From germline, CDR1 is MDHEN and CDR2 SYDVKM. This CDR3 has 16 amino acids. This chain's CDR3 is CASSTPGQGTKNIQYF. CDR3 nucleotides: TGTGCCAGCTCAACCCCGGGACAGGGGACCAAAAACATTCAGTACTTC.

The rearrangement joins TRBV6-5 to TRBJ2-7; TRBD1 matches 7 bases. J lost 0 bases, V lost 2 bases, and 7 bases had no gene match. CDR3 length: 16 residues. Germline V gives CDR1 MNHEY, CDR2 SVGAGI. This CDR3 reads CASSYAGTDPSYEQYF. The CDR3 coding sequence is TGTGCCAGCAGTTACGCCGGGACAGACCCCTCCTACGAGCAGTACTTC.

Comment on this clone: Other DNA sequences in this sample translate to the same CDR3. This chain uses TRBV29-1 with TRBJ1-2, with a possible D match to TRBD1 (6 bases). This CDR3 has 11 residues. Germline values: CDR1 SQVTM, CDR2 ANQGSEA. Trimming cost V 4 bases and J 9 bases, with 12 bases left between them. The CDR3 nucleotides are TGCAGCGTTGCAGCAGGGGCTAGCTACACCTTC. Its translation: CSVAAGASYTF.

This chain connects TRBV27 to TRBJ2-7; 11 bases align to TRBD2. V was clipped by 2 bases and J by 4 bases; unmatched bases: 4. This CDR3 comprises 15 residues. The germline gives CDR1 MNHEY, CDR2 SMNVEV (reference sequence). CDR3 loop: CASSLTRTSGYEQYF. The DNA of the CDR3 is TGTGCCAGCAGTTTAACCCGGACTAGCGGGTACGAGCAGTACTTC.

The chain carries TRBV27 and TRBJ1-1; D is uncertain. The length of the CDR3 is 14 residues. Germline values: CDR1 MNHEY, CDR2 SMNVEV (reference sequence). V lost 0 bases and J 5 bases, leaving 10 bases between the germline ends. DNA of the CDR3: TGTGCCAGCAGTTTATCGAGGTCGGGGACTGAAGCTTTCTTT. Encoded protein: CASSLSRSGTEAFF.

This chain links TRBV10-3 with TRBJ2-1; 8 nucleotides align to TRBD2. V was pared by 5 bases and J by 4 bases, with 1 base of the junction left unmatched. This CDR3 region has 13 residues. In germline, CDR1 is ENHRY, CDR2 SYGVKD. The CDR3 nucleotides are TGTGCCATCAGTAGCGGGAGTTACAATGAGCAGTTCTTC. Translation gives CAISSGSYNEQFF.

The chain carries TRBV5-1 and TRBJ2-7, with TRBD2 identical over 9 bases. The CDR3 runs 15 residues. Germline CDR1 SGHRS, CDR2 YFSETQ. V lost 5 bases, J lost 0 bases, and 6 bases stayed unmatched. The CDR3 DNA reads TGCGCCAGCAGGGATCTAGCGGGGAGCTCCTACGAGCAGTACTTC. Its protein product is CASRDLAGSSYEQYF.

The V gene is TRBV19, the J gene TRBJ2-7, with D possibly matching TRBD1 (6 bases). The V gene lost 3 bases and the J gene lost 2 bases, with 11 bases spanning the gap. CDR3 length: 14 amino acids. Germline assignment: CDR1 LNHDA and CDR2 SQIVND (reference sequence). This chain's CDR3 is CASSISRTAYEQYF. CDR3 DNA: TGTGCCAGTAGTATTAGCCGGACAGCCTACGAGCAGTACTTC.

The chain links TRBV27 to TRBJ2-7; 9 bases line up with TRBD1. In germline, CDR1 is MNHEY, CDR2 SMNVEV (reference sequence). The CDR3 has 13 residues. The junction had 6 bases not matched to a gene; V was cut back by 6 bases and J by 6 bases. The CDR3 loop is CASSTGTGFEQYF. The CDR3 bases are TGTGCCAGCAGCACCGGGACAGGGTTCGAGCAGTACTTC.